The TCR beta chain described here comes from a study of T cell repertoires in cytomegalovirus infection. About the study: HLA-B-restricted CMV epitopes that are well studied were used alongside recently identified HLA-C-restricted ones. Public TCR beta signatures indicated both CMV infection and matching HLA type.

Note on this clonotype: Its antigen is still unknown.

Points from the study as a whole: HLA-C-restricted CMV clonotypes gave the most frequent clonotype in two of eight donors. Cumulative frequency (of public TCR beta family members) identified carriers of CMV plus the relevant HLA.

TCRdb re-called the reads through MiXCR, storing one row per CDR3 protein. The sample includes approximately 730,000 distinct CDR3 sequences, roughly 33% of them seen just once. V lost 4 bases to trimming and J lost 7 bases; unmatched junction nucleotides: 12. The CDR3 has 15 amino acids. The germline gives CDR1 SGHRS, CDR2 YFSETQ. The V call is TRBV5-1, the J call TRBJ2-5; 8 positions agree with TRBD2. This sample comprised cultured PBMCs, obtained from culture after CMV antigen stimulation. The TCR originated in a human donor in good health (CMV status not recorded). Some clones in this sample may be carry-over from other donors' samples. The CDR3 spells CASSDGGTSLGTQYF. The CDR3 nucleotides are TGCGCCAGCAGCGACGGCGGGACTAGTTTGGGGACCCAGTACTTC.